This T cell receptor (beta chain) is drawn from a study of blood T cell repertoires in COVID-19. Study information: PBMCs, B-cell-depleted T cells, or T cells provided the cDNA or gDNA that made up the material.

Clones were read by immunoSEQ multiplex PCR, and TCRdb kept only the in-frame ones, dropping some. Of around 70,000 clones listed, around 87% are singletons. CDR3 length: 13 amino acids. The germline V and J ends were trimmed by 4 bases and 5 bases, with 9 bases remaining between them. The TCR was taken from an elderly woman with active or convalescent COVID-19. The V and J genes are TRBV12-3 or TRBV12-4 and TRBJ1-5; the D gene is possibly TRBD1 (5 bases). Sequenced material: peripheral blood. CDR3 amino acids: CASSSRGDQPQHF. The CDR3 nucleotides read TGTGCCAGCAGTTCAAGGGGTGATCAGCCCCAGCATTTT.